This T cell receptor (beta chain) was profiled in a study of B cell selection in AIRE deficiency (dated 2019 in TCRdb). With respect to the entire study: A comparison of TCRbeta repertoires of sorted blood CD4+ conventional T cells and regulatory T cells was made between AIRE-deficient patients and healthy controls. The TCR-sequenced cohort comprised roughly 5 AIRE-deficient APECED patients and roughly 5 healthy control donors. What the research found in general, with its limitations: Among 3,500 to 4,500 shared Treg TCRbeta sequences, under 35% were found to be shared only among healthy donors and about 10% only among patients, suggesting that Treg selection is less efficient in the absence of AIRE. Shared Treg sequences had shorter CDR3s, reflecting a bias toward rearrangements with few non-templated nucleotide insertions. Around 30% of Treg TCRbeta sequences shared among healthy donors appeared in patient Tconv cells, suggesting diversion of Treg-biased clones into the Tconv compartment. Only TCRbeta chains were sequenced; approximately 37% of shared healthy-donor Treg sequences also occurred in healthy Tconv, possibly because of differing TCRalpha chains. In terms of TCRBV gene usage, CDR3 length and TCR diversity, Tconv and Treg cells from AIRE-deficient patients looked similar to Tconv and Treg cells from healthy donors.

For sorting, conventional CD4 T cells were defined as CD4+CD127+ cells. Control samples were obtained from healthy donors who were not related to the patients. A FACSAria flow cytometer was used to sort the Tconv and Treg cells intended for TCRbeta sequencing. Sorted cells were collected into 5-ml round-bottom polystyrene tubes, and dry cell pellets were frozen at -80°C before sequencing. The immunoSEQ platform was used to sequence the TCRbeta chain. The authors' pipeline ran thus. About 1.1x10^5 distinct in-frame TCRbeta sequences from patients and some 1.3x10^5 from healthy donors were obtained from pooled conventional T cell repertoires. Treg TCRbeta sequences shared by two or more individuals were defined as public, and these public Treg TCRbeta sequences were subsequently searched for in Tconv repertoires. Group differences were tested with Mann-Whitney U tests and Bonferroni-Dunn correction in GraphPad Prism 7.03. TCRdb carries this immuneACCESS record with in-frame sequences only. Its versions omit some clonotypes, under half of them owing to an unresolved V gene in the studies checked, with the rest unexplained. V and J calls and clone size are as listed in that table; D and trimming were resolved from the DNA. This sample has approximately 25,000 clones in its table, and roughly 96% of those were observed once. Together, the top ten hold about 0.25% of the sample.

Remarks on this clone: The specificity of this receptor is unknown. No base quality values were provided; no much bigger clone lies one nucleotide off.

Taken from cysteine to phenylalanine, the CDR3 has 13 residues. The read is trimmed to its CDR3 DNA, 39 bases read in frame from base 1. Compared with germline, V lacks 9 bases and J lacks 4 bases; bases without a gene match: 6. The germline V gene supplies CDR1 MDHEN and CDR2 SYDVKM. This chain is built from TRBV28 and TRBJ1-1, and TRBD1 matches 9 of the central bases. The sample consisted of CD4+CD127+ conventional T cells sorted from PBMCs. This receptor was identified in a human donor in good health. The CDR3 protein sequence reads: CASGTGTGTEAFF. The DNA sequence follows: TGTGCCAGTGGGACAGGGACGGGCACTGAAGCTTTCTTT.